These 9 T cell receptor beta chains came from one sample sequenced in a study of cytomegalovirus exposure and HLA in healthy donors. The PCR was carried out with 60 Vbeta primers and 13 Jbeta primers. Data came from immunoSEQ multiplex PCR; TCRdb stores just in-frame clones and leaves some out. The sample lists about 90,000 clones, around three fifths occurring once. Material: PBMCs. These TCRs come from a man aged 25-45 years in good health and CMV-seronegative.

The chain links TRBV7-2 to TRBJ1-3; tentatively, D is TRBD1 (5 bases). The CDR3 totals 15 residues. Germline lookup yields CDR1 SGHTA and CDR2 FQGNSA. V lost 5 bases and J lost 2, with 13 bases in between. The CDR3 DNA follows: TGTGCCAGCAGCGTTACAGGATCCGCTGGAAACACCATATATTTT. Residues: CASSVTGSAGNTIYF.

The V call is TRBV28, the J call TRBJ2-5, with 8 bases lining up with TRBD2. The DNA end is a closer match to TRBJ2-7, so the J assignment may be wrong. The CDR3 runs 14 residues. Per germline, CDR1 MDHEN and CDR2 SYDVKM. CDR3 amino acids: CASGGGGRIYEQYF. The DNA for the CDR3 is TGTGCCAGCGGGGGGGGCGGGAGGATCTACGAGCAGTACTTC.

Note on this clone: The same CDR3 is also encoded by other DNA sequences in this sample. The J gene is TRBJ2-2, the V gene TRBV2; 13 bases are a match to TRBD2. From germline, CDR1 is SNHLY and CDR2 FYNNEI. Trimming at V came to 8 bases and at J to 2 bases, leaving 8 bases not matched to a gene. This CDR3 is 17 amino acids long. CDR3 nucleotides: TGTGCCAGCGGGCCGACTAGCGGGGGGCTAAACACCGGGGAGCTGTTTTTT. It specifies CASGPTSGGLNTGELFF.

This chain links TRBV5-8 with TRBJ1-6; the D gene is possibly TRBD1 (6 bases). The CDR3 sequence is 14 residues long. Germline CDR1 reads SGHTS; CDR2 reads YDEGEE. Trimming pared 5 bases from V and 4 bases from J, leaving 10 bases between. The chain's CDR3 is CASRRTVYNSPLHF. CDR3 sequence (DNA): TGTGCCAGCAGACGGACAGTGTATAATTCACCCCTCCACTTT.

This clone was observed a handful of times. V usage is TRBV9 and J usage is TRBJ2-5, with TRBD2 matching over 10 bases. The CDR3 extends over 13 amino acids. Germline trimming cut 4 bases from V and 4 bases from J; bases unmatched to any gene: 1. Germline-derived CDR1 and CDR2 are SGDLS and YYNGEE. In DNA, the CDR3 is TGTGCCAGCAGCTGGACTAGCGGAGAGACCCAGTACTTC. The encoded protein is CASSWTSGETQYF.

This clone appeared a few times. CDR3 in amino acids: CASSDGEFGGYTF. The CDR3 DNA follows: TGTGCCAGCAGTGACGGGGAGTTCGGGGGCTACACCTTC. The rearrangement joins TRBV2 to TRBJ1-2; D unclear. CDR1 and CDR2 from the germline V gene are SNHLY and FYNNEI. Trimming took 3 bases from V and 8 from J, leaving 13 bases between them. The CDR3 sequence is 13 residues long.

The rearrangement uses TRBV19 and TRBJ1-3; D call uncertain. The CDR3 is 13 amino acids. V shed 8 bases and J shed 7 bases, with 15 bases lying between them. Germline CDR1 is LNHDA and CDR2 is SQIVND (reference sequence). This chain's CDR3 is CASLRELGNTIYF. The CDR3 nucleotides read TGTGCCAGTCTCCGGGAGCTGGGGAACACCATATATTTT.

The chain couples TRBV28 to TRBJ2-7; 8 nucleotides match TRBD1. This CDR3 region has 14 residues. The ends lost 7 bases at V and 3 bases at J; junction bases unmatched: 8. CDR1 is MDHEN and CDR2 is SYDVKM in the germline V gene. In DNA, the CDR3 is TGTGCCAGCACCAGGGGGCCATTTGGCTACGAGCAGTACTTC. Its translation: CASTRGPFGYEQYF. Variable domain in full (rest from reference TRBV28 and TRBJ2-7): DVKVTQSSRYLVKRTGEKVFLECVQDMDHENMFWYRQDPGLGLRLIYFSYDVKMKEKGDIPEGYSVSREKKERFSLILESASTNQTSMYLCASTRGPFGYEQYFGPGTRLTVT.

The rearrangement uses TRBV4-1 and TRBJ2-3, with TRBD2 matching 7 bases. V shed 0 bases, J shed 4 bases, and the junction held 10 bases outside the gene matches. Germline V CDR1 and CDR2: MGHRA, YSYEKL. The CDR3 consists of 17 residues. The CDR3 is CASSQEGGPGRADTQYF. The CDR3 bases are TGCGCCAGCAGCCAAGAGGGGGGACCGGGGAGGGCAGATACGCAGTATTTT.